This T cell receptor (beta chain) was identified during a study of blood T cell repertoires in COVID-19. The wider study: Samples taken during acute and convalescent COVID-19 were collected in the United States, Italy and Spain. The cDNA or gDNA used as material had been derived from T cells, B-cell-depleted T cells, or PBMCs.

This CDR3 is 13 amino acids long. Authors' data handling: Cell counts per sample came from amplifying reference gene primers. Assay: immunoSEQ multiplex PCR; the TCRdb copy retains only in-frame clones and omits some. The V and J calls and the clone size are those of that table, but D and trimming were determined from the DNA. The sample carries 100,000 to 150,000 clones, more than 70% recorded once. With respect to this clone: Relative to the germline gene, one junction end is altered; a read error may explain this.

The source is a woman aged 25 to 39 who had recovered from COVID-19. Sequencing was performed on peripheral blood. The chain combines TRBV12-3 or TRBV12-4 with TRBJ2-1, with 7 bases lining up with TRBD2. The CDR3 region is CASTLRGGNEQFF. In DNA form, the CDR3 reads TGTGCCAGCACTTTAAGGGGAGGGAATGAGCAGTTCTTC.